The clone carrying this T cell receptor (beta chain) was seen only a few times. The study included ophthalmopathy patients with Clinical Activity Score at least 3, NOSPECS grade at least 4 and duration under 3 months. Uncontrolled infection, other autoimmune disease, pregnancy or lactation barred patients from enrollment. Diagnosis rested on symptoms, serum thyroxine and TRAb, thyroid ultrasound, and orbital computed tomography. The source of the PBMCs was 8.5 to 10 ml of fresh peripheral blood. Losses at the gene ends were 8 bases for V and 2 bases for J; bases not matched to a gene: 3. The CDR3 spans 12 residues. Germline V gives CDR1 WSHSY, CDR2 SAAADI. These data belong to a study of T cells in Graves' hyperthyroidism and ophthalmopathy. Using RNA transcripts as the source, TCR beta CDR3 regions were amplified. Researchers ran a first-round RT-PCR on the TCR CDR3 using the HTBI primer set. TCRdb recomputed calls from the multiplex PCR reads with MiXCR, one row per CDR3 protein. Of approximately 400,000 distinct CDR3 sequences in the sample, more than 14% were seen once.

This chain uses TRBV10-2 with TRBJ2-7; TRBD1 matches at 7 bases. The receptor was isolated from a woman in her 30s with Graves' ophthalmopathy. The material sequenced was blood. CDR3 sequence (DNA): TGCGCCAGCGCACAGGGGACCTACGAGCAGTACTTC. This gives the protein CASAQGTYEQYF.